A single sample gave rise to the 17 T cell receptor beta chains below, sequenced in a study of a mutant IDH1 vaccine in newly diagnosed glioma. Their specific antigens are unknown. Time point here: week 47, end of study. What each vaccine dose contained was 300 ug of mutant IDH1 20-mer peptide, accompanied by topical imiquimod. Clones were sequenced by immunoSEQ multiplex PCR, and TCRdb holds only the in-frame ones, with some missing. The sample lists just over 60,000 clones; less than 90% were seen once. Sequenced material: PBMCs, taken from a glioma patient whose treatment included an IDH1 peptide vaccine. Every receptor here comes from a man aged 25 to 40 with glioma.

In this sample, this clone turned up once. V gene TRBV28 combines with J gene TRBJ1-4; 8 bases align to TRBD1. V shed 1 base and J 0 bases; nucleotides not matched to a gene: 7. The CDR3 spans 18 residues. Looked up from germline, CDR1 is MDHEN and CDR2 is SYDVKM. The CDR3 bases are TGTGCCAGCAGTTTATCGACAGGGGCACAAACAACTAATGAAAAACTGTTTTTT. It yields the protein CASSLSTGAQTTNEKLFF.

This sequence joins TRBV5-6 and TRBJ1-6; no definite D call. The CDR3 spans 17 residues. CDR1 and CDR2 (germline): SGHDT, YYEEEE. The V and J ends lost 0 bases and 11 bases respectively, with 21 bases between them. Here the CDR3 DNA reads TGTGCCAGCAGCTTGGCCAAATCGTGGTCACGGCTAGCACCCCTCCACTTT. Residues: CASSLAKSWSRLAPLHF. The full variable domain, its missing parts supplied by reference TRBV5-6 and TRBJ1-6, is DAGVTQSPTHLIKTRGQQVTLRCSPKSGHDTVSWYQQALGQGPQFIFQYYEEEERQRGNFPDRFSGHQFPNYSSELNVNALLLGDSALYLCASSLAKSWSRLAPLHFGNGTRLTVT.

V gene TRBV6-1 combines with J gene TRBJ1-5, with 12 positions matching TRBD1. Germline values: CDR1 MNHNS, CDR2 SASEGT. Germline trimming cut 3 bases from V and 6 bases from J; bases unmatched to any gene: 6. This CDR3 is 16 amino acids long. The CDR3 DNA follows: TGTGCCAGCAGTGAGACTGGGACAGGGGGCATTCAGCCCCAGCATTTT. Translating it yields CASSETGTGGIQPQHF.

The chain employs TRBV7-9 and TRBJ2-2; 7 bases fit TRBD2. The CDR3 runs 17 residues. CDR1 SEHNR and CDR2 FQNEAQ come from the germline V gene (reference sequence). V trimming: 2 bases; J trimming: 4 bases; junction bases outside the gene matches: 10. In nucleotides, the CDR3 is TGTGCCAGCAGCTTAAGCGGGGTCGTAGGAGTCACCGGGGAGCTGTTTTTT. Residues: CASSLSGVVGVTGELFF.

The chain combines TRBV7-9 with TRBJ2-7; 11 nucleotides align to TRBD1. Germline V CDR1 and CDR2: SEHNR, FQNEAQ (reference sequence). The CDR3 extends over 15 amino acids. The V and J ends lost 6 bases and 6 bases, in that order; junction bases with no gene match: 10. The CDR3 DNA reads as TGTGCCAGCAGAGTTGGGGGACAGGGGGTCTCCGAGCAGTACTTC. It codes for CASRVGGQGVSEQYF.

The chain recombines TRBV12-5 with TRBJ2-3; D call uncertain. CDR3 length: 13 residues. The germline gives CDR1 LGHNT, CDR2 FRNRAP. Trimming left V 0 bases short and J 4 bases short, with 5 bases between. In DNA form, the CDR3 reads TGTGCTAGTGGTTTGGTACAACCAGATACGCAGTATTTT. Translating gives CASGLVQPDTQYF. Full variable domain (remainder filled in from reference TRBV12-5 and TRBJ2-3): DARVTQTPRHKVTEMGQEVTMRCQPILGHNTVFWYRQTMMQGLELLAYFRNRAPLDDSGMPKDRFSAEMPDATLATLKIQPSEPRDSAVYFCASGLVQPDTQYFGPGTRLTVL.

This sequence joins TRBV18 and TRBJ1-1, with D possibly TRBD1 on 5 matching bases. Germline V gene sequence: CDR1 KGHSH, CDR2 LQKENI. This CDR3 is 14 amino acids long. V was clipped by 3 bases and J by 2 bases, with 10 bases between them. CDR3 bases: TGTGCCAGCTCACCCCCCAGGGTTAACACTGAAGCTTTCTTT. It specifies CASSPPRVNTEAFF.

The V gene is TRBV11-2, the J gene TRBJ1-1; D possibly corresponds to TRBD1 (5 bases). There are 15 residues in the CDR3. V was shortened by 0 bases and J by 2 bases, with 10 bases between the two germline ends. Germline CDR1 reads SGHAT; CDR2 reads FQNNGV. CDR3 protein: CASSLEWGGNTEAFF. CDR3 DNA sequence: TGTGCCAGCAGCTTAGAATGGGGGGGAAACACTGAAGCTTTCTTT.

The chain uses TRBV5-1 and TRBJ2-1; TRBD1 is a possible D gene (6 bases). The CDR3 is made up of 14 amino acids. Germline loops: CDR1 SGHRS, CDR2 YFSETQ. With 7 bases removed from V and 8 bases from J, the gap between germline ends came to 19 bases. CDR3 sequence (DNA): TGCGCCAGCCGGCCAGGGGCAACCGGGGATGAGCAGTTCTTC. This sequence encodes CASRPGATGDEQFF.

The chain couples TRBV10-3 to TRBJ2-1; 8 nucleotides match TRBD1. V lost 3 bases, J lost 4 bases, and 5 bases stayed unmatched. From germline, CDR1 is ENHRY and CDR2 SYGVKD. The CDR3 extends over 15 amino acids. CDR3 amino acids: CAISDPGTGYNEQFF. CDR3 bases: TGTGCCATCAGTGACCCCGGGACAGGTTACAATGAGCAGTTCTTC.

The CDR3 DNA follows: TGTGCCAGCAGCTTTGAACTGGACAGGGGGCGGGAGACCCAGTACTTC. It is translated as CASSFELDRGRETQYF. This sequence joins TRBV11-2 and TRBJ2-5; 11 nucleotides agree with TRBD1. This CDR3 has 16 amino acids. Unmatched junction bases numbered 8, after V lost 3 bases and J lost 5 bases. Per the germline V gene, CDR1 is SGHAT and CDR2 is FQNNGV. Filled out from reference TRBV11-2 and TRBJ2-5, the complete variable domain reads EAGVAQSPRYKIIEKRQSVAFWCNPISGHATLYWYQQILGQGPKLLIQFQNNGVVDDSQLPKDRFSAERLKGVDSTLKIQPAKLEDSAVYLCASSFELDRGRETQYFGPGTRLLVL.

This chain uses TRBV7-2 with TRBJ2-3; 11 nucleotides align to TRBD2. Germline V lookup: CDR1 SGHTA, CDR2 FQGNSA. V shed 5 bases and J 9 bases; nucleotides not matched to a gene: 13. The CDR3 is made up of 16 amino acids. The CDR3 DNA follows: TGTGCCAGCAGCGCAACTAGCGGGGGACCACGGGGGACGCAGTATTTT. This codes for CASSATSGGPRGTQYF.

V usage is TRBV9 and J usage is TRBJ2-7, with 7 positions matching TRBD2. The junction had 6 bases not matched to a gene; V was cut back by 3 bases and J by 0 bases. CDR1 and CDR2 from the germline V gene are SGDLS and YYNGEE. The CDR3 runs to 15 residues. CDR3 nucleotide sequence: TGTGCCAGCAGCGCCGGGGGAGGGAGCTCCTACGAGCAGTACTTC. Translation: CASSAGGGSSYEQYF.

A few counts support this clone. The CDR3 spells CASSQIQGANEKLFF. CDR3 nucleotides: TGCGCCAGCAGCCAAATCCAAGGGGCTAATGAAAAACTGTTTTTT. The chain joins TRBV4-1 to TRBJ1-4, with a tentative D call TRBD1 (5 bases). Germline assignment: CDR1 MGHRA and CDR2 YSYEKL. The CDR3 consists of 15 residues. V lost 2 bases and J lost 3, with 10 bases in between.

The chain employs TRBV25-1 and TRBJ2-4, with 9 bases identical to TRBD1. J was trimmed by 0 bases and V by 1 base; bases with no gene match: 4. The germline V gene has CDR1 MGHDK and CDR2 SYGVNS. CDR3 length: 17 residues. The CDR3 protein is CASSEFPGQGAKNIQYF. The DNA for the CDR3 is TGTGCCAGCAGTGAATTCCCGGGACAGGGAGCCAAAAACATTCAGTACTTC.

The chain links TRBV4-1 to TRBJ2-1; a weak D match, TRBD2 (6 bases). Germline values: CDR1 MGHRA, CDR2 YSYEKL. This CDR3 spans 15 amino acids. The V end was cut by 5 bases, the J end by 0 bases, with 11 bases between. The CDR3 DNA reads TGCGCCAGCAGCGCATTCGGGGGCTCCTACAATGAGCAGTTCTTC. Amino acids: CASSAFGGSYNEQFF.

CDR3 amino acids: CASSWGGGTTYEQYF. CDR3 coding DNA: TGTGCCAGCAGCTGGGGCGGGGGAACTACCTACGAGCAGTACTTC. The chain carries TRBV5-4 and TRBJ2-7; TRBD2 agrees at 7 bases. V was pared by 3 bases and J by 2 bases, with 8 bases of the junction left unmatched. The CDR3 extends over 15 amino acids. Germline lookup yields CDR1 SGHNT and CDR2 YYREEE (reference sequence).